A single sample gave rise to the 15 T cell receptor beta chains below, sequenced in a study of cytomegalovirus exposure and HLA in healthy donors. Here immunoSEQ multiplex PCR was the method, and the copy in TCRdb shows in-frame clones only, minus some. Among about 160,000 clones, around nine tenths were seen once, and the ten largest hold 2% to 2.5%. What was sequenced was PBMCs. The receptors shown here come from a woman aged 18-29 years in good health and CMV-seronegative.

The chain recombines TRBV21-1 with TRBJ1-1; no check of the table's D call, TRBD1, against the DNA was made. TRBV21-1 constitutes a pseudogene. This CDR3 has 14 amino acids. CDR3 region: CASSTGGMNTEAFF. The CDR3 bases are TGTGCCAGCTCGACAGGGGGAATGAACACTGAAGCTTTCTTT.

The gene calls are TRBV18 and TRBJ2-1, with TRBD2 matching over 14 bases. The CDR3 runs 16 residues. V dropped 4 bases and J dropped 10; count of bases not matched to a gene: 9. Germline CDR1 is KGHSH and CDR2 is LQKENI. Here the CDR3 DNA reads TGTGCCAGCTCACTGACTAGCGGGGGGGTCTCAAGAGAGCAGTTCTTC. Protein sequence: CASSLTSGGVSREQFF.

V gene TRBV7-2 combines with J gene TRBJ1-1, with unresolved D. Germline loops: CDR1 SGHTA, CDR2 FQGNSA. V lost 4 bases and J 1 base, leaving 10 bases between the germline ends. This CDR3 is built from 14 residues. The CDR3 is CASSSREGNTEAFF. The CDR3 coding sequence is TGTGCCAGCAGCTCCCGAGAGGGGAACACTGAAGCTTTCTTT.

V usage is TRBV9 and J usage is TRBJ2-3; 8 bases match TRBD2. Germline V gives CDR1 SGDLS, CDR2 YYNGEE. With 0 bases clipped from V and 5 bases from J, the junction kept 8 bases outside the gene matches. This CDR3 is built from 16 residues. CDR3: CASSVESGGKGDTQYF. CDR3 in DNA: TGTGCCAGCAGCGTAGAGTCGGGAGGGAAGGGAGATACGCAGTATTTT.

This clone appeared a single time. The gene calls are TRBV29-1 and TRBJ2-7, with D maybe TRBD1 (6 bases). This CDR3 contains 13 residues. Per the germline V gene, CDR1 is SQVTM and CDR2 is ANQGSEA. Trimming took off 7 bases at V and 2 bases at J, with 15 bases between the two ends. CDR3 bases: TGCAGCGCTCGGGACACCCCTCCCTACGAGCAGTACTTC. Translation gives CSARDTPPYEQYF.

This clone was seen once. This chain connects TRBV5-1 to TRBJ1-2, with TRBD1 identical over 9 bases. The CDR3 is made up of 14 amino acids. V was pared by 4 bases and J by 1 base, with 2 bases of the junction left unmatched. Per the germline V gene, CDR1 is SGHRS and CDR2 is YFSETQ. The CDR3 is CASSRTGDNYGYTF. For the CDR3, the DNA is TGCGCCAGCAGCCGGACAGGGGATAACTATGGCTACACCTTC.

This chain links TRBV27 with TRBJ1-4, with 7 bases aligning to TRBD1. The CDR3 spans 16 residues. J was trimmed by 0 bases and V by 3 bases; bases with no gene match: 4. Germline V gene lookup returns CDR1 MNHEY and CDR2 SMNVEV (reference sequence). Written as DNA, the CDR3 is TGTGCCAGCAGTTTGGGACAGTTAGCAACTAATGAAAAACTGTTTTTT. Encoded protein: CASSLGQLATNEKLFF. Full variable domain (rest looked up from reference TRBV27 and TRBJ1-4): EAQVTQNPRYLITVTGKKLTVTCSQNMNHEYMSWYRQDPGLGLRQIYYSMNVEVTDKGDVPEGYKVSRKEKRNFPLILESPSPNQTSLYFCASSLGQLATNEKLFFGSGTQLSVL.

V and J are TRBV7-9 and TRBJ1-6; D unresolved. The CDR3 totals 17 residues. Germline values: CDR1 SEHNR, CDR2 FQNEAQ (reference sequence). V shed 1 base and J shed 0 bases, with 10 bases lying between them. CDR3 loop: CASSLGASSSYNSPLHF. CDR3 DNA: TGTGCCAGCAGCTTAGGGGCTTCGAGCTCCTATAATTCACCCCTCCACTTT.

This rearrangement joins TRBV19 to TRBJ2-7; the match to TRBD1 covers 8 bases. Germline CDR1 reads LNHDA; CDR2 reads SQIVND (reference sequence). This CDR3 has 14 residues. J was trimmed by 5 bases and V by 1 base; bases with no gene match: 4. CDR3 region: CASSIGTGHHEQYF. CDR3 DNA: TGTGCCAGTAGTATAGGGACAGGGCACCACGAGCAGTACTTC.

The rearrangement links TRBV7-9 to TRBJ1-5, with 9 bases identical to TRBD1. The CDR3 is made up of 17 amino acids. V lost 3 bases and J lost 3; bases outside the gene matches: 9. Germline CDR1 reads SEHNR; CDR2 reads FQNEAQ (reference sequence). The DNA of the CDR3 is TGTGCCAGCAGCTTGTTCGGGGACAGGGTGTACAATCAGCCCCAGCATTTT. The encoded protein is CASSLFGDRVYNQPQHF. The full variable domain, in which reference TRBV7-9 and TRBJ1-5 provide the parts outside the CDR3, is DTGVSQNPRHKITKRGQNVTFRCDPISEHNRLYWYRQTLGQGPEFLTYFQNEAQLEKSRLLSDRFSAERPKGSFSTLEIQRTEQGDSAMYLCASSLFGDRVYNQPQHFGDGTRLSIL.

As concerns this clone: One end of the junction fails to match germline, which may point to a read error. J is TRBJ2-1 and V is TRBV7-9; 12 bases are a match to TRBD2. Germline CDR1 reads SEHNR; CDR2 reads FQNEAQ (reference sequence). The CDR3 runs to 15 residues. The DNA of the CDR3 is TGTGCCAGCAGCCTAGCGGGGGGGCTCCACAATGAGCAGTTCTTC. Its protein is CASSLAGGLHNEQFF.

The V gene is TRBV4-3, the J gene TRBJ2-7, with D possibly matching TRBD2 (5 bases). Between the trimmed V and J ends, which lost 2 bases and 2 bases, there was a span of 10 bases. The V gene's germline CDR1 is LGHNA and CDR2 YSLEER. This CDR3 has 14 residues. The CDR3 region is CASSQRGLAYEQYF. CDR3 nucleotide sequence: TGCGCCAGCAGCCAACGGGGTTTGGCCTACGAGCAGTACTTC.

CDR3 amino acids: CASSPIQRGGNEQFF. CDR3 in DNA: TGTGCCAGTAGTCCCATACAACGGGGGGGCAATGAGCAGTTCTTC. The J gene is TRBJ2-1, the V gene TRBV19, with 8 bases fitting TRBD2. V dropped 5 bases and J dropped 6; count of bases not matched to a gene: 9. Germline CDR1 reads LNHDA; CDR2 reads SQIVND (reference sequence). The CDR3 is 15 amino acids.

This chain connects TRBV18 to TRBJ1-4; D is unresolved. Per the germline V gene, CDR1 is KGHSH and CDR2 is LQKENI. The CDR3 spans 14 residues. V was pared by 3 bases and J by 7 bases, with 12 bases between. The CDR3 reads CASSPLGGGEKLFF. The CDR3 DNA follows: TGTGCCAGCTCACCCCTGGGAGGAGGTGAAAAACTGTTTTTT. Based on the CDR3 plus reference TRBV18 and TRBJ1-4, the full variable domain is NAGVMQNPRHLVRRRGQEARLRCSPMKGHSHVYWYRQLPEEGLKFMVYLQKENIIDESGMPKERFSAEFPKEGPSILRIQQVVRGDSAAYFCASSPLGGGEKLFFGSGTQLSVL.

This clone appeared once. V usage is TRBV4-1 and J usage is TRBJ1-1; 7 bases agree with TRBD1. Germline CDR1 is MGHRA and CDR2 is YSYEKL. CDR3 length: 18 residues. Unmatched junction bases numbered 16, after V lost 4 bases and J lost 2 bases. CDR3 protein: CASSPYERRGRLNTEAFF. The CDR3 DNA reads TGCGCCAGCAGCCCATATGAGAGGAGGGGGCGACTTAACACTGAAGCTTTCTTT.